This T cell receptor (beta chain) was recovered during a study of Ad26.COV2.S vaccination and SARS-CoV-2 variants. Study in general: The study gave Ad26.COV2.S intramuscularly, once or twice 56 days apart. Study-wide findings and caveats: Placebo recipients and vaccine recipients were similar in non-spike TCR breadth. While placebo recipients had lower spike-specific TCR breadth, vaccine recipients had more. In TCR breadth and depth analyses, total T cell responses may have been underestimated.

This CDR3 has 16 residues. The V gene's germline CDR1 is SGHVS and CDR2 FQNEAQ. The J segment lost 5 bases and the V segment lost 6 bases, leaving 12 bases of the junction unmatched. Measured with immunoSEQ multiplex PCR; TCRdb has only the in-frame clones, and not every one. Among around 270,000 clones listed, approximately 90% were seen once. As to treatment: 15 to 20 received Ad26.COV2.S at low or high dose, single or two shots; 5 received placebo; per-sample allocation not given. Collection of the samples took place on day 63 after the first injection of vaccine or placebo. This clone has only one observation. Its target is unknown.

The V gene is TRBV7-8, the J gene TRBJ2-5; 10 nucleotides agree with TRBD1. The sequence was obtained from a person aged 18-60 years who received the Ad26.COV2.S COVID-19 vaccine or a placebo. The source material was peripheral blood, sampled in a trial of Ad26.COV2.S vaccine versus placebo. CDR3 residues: CASSLLGTGDRETQYF. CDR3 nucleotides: TGTGCCAGCAGTTTACTTGGGACAGGGGATCGGGAGACCCAGTACTTC.